This TCR beta chain emerged from a study of T cells in Graves' hyperthyroidism and ophthalmopathy. Germline assignment: CDR1 SGHRS and CDR2 YFSETQ. V lost 2 bases, J lost 2 bases, and 10 bases lay in between. The CDR3 length is 14 residues. Uncontrolled infection, other autoimmune disease, pregnancy or lactation disqualified patients from enrolment. Findings of the study overall: Onset of ophthalmopathy came a median 6.5 months after the model predicted it.

RNA transcripts were the template for amplifying TCR beta CDR3 regions. HTBI primers were used for first-round RT-PCR of the TCR CDR3. TCRdb passed the multiplex PCR reads through MiXCR, listing each CDR3 protein once. The table records some 760,000 distinct CDR3 sequences, 14% of them present only once. This clonotype appeared many times. What it binds is not known. The sample taken for sequencing was blood. The TCR was taken from a woman in her late teens or twenties with Graves' hyperthyroidism. The chain is built from TRBV5-1 and TRBJ1-2; a weak D match, TRBD1 (6 bases). The CDR3 DNA reads TGCGCCAGCAGCTTTTCGGGACAAAACTATGGCTACACCTTC. Translation gives CASSFSGQNYGYTF. Combining the CDR3 with reference TRBV5-1 and TRBJ1-2 gives the whole variable domain KAGVTQTPRYLIKTRGQQVTLSCSPISGHRSVSWYQQTPGQGLQFLFEYFSETQRNKGNFPGRFSGRQFSNSRSEMNVSTLELGDSALYLCASSFSGQNYGYTFGSGTRLTVV.